This TCR beta chain was profiled in a study of OX40 agonist ivuxolimab in advanced cancers. On the study more broadly: The dose-escalation cohort was over 65% male, with a mean age of 60 years, ranging about 20 to 79.

Study findings and constraints: Also showing low normalized T-cell clonal expansion were some of the nonresponders.

Germline-derived CDR1 and CDR2 are MNHGY and SAAAGT. The CDR3 covers 13 residues. The V end lost 2 bases, the J end lost 1 base, and 5 bases lay between the germline ends. Sampling of blood occurred at baseline, cycle 4 day 1, and cycle 7 day 1. The table came from immunoSEQ multiplex PCR; TCRdb's copy has only in-frame clones and leaves some out. This sample has approximately 24,000 clones, with about 76% found just once. This clone was detected a few times. No antigen is known for it. The sample consisted of CD4+ or CD8+ T cells sorted from blood, taken in a trial of the OX40 agonist ivuxolimab. This receptor was identified in an adult with an advanced solid tumor such as melanoma, head and neck, liver or kidney cancer. V gene TRBV6-8 combines with J gene TRBJ1-1; D uncertain. The CDR3 region is CASSYQANTEAFF. CDR3 coding DNA: TGTGCCAGCAGTTACCAGGCGAACACTGAAGCTTTCTTT.